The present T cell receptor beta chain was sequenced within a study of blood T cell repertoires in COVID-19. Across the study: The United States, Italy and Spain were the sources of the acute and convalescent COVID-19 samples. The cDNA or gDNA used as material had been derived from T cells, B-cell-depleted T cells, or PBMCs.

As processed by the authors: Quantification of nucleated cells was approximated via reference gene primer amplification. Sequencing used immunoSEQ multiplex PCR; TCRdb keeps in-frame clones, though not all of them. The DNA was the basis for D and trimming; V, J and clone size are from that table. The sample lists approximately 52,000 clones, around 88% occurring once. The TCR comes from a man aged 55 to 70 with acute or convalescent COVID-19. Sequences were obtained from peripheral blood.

CDR3 sequence reads: CASSAQHGNTIYF. CDR3 nucleotides: TGTGCCAGCAGCGCACAACATGGAAACACCATATATTTT. The V gene is TRBV12-3 or TRBV12-4, the J gene TRBJ1-3; no reliable D call. V was cut by 6 bases and J by 3 bases, with 9 bases left in between. The CDR3 is made up of 13 amino acids.